The 22 T cell receptor beta chains below come from one sample, sequenced in a study of early T cells in non-severe SARS-CoV-2 infection. Via MiXCR, TCRdb re-called the 5' RACE reads, giving one row per CDR3 protein. This table has tens of thousands of distinct CDR3 sequences, over 9.5% appearing once. The sample was whole blood, taken at baseline. The receptor source for this set is an adult who was a healthcare worker with PCR-confirmed SARS-CoV-2 infection or an uninfected control (not recorded which).

There are many counts of this clonotype. The rearrangement uses TRBV24-1 and TRBJ1-6; TRBD1 might be the D (5 bases). Germline V CDR1 and CDR2: KGHDR, SFDVKD. The V end lost 2 bases, the J end lost 8 bases, and 12 bases lay between the germline ends. CDR3 length: 15 amino acids. The CDR3 nucleotides read TGTGCCACCAGTGATTCCCTCGACAGAGATTCACCCCTCCACTTT. Translated, it gives CATSDSLDRDSPLHF.

There are a few counts of this clonotype. V is TRBV7-2 and J is TRBJ1-1; D is undetermined. V gave up 5 bases and J gave up 0 bases, with 10 bases separating them. Germline V lookup: CDR1 SGHTA, CDR2 FQGNSA. The CDR3 is 14 amino acids. The CDR3 loop is CASSPQVMNTEAFF. The CDR3 DNA follows: TGTGCCAGCAGCCCCCAGGTCATGAACACTGAAGCTTTCTTT. Together with reference TRBV7-2 and TRBJ1-1, the CDR3 gives the full variable domain: GAGVSQSPSNKVTEKGKDVELRCDPISGHTALYWYRQSLGQGLEFLIYFQGNSAPDKSGLPSDRFSAERTGGSVSTLTIQRTQQEDSAVYLCASSPQVMNTEAFFGQGTRLTVV.

This clonotype has at least ten counts. J is TRBJ2-3 and V is TRBV24-1; TRBD1 might be the D (6 bases). The V and J ends lost 12 bases and 0 bases respectively, with 9 bases between them. The CDR3 spans 12 residues. Germline V lookup: CDR1 KGHDR, CDR2 SFDVKD. CDR3 nucleotide sequence: TGTGCCTCAGGGACAAGCACAGATACGCAGTATTTT. It codes for CASGTSTDTQYF.

The chain is built from TRBV5-1 and TRBJ2-7; a possible D gene is TRBD1 (5 bases). In germline, CDR1 is SGHRS, CDR2 YFSETQ. The CDR3 has 13 amino acids. Trimming took 0 bases from V and 5 from J, leaving 9 bases between them. The chain's CDR3 is CASSLGQIHEQYF. In DNA, the CDR3 is TGCGCCAGCAGCTTGGGACAGATCCACGAGCAGTACTTC.

The chain employs TRBV7-2 and TRBJ2-2; D is ambiguous. Trimming took 6 bases from V and 5 from J, leaving 10 bases between them. The CDR3 loop spans 13 amino acids. Germline V gene data show CDR1 as SGHTA and CDR2 as FQGNSA. CDR3 sequence reads: CASRLVSTGELFF. DNA of the CDR3: TGTGCCAGCAGGCTAGTATCGACCGGGGAGCTGTTTTTT.

This clonotype showed up just a few times. This chain links TRBV19 with TRBJ1-2; possibly TRBD1 for D (5 bases). This CDR3 has 15 residues. Between the trimmed V and J ends, which lost 4 bases and 0 bases, there was a span of 12 bases. In germline, CDR1 is LNHDA, CDR2 SQIVND (reference sequence). The DNA for the CDR3 is TGTGCCAGTAGTACTTCCTGGACATCTAACTATGGCTACACCTTC. Residues: CASSTSWTSNYGYTF.

At least ten counts were recorded for this clonotype. V usage is TRBV7-9 and J usage is TRBJ1-5; D is uncertain. V was clipped by 6 bases and J by 5 bases, with 17 bases between them. The CDR3 sequence is 15 residues long. Germline CDR1 and CDR2: SEHNR and FQNEAQ (reference sequence). CDR3 DNA: TGTGCCAGCAGTCTCGGATCGGGGATGGATCAGCCCCAGCATTTT. This translates into CASSLGSGMDQPQHF.

This clonotype has more than one count but fewer than ten. The chain couples TRBV4-3 to TRBJ1-4, with D tentatively TRBD1 (5 bases). Germline CDR1 is LGHNA and CDR2 is YSLEER. This CDR3 has 16 residues. Trimming took off 3 bases at V and 8 bases at J, with 19 bases between the two ends. DNA of the CDR3: TGCGCCAGCAGCCAGGCCCCAGGGAAGGTTCGAGAAAAACTGTTTTTT. It encodes CASSQAPGKVREKLFF.

This clonotype appeared once. A much more abundant neighbour one base away suggests this may be a read error. This chain uses TRBV12-5 with TRBJ1-1, with D unresolved. This CDR3 has 14 residues. In germline, CDR1 is LGHNT, CDR2 FRNRAP. The CDR3 DNA follows: TGTGCTAGTGTTTTGCATACACCGAACACTGAAGCTTTCTTT. It translates to CASVLHTPNTEAFF.

In this sample, this clonotype turned up once. The chain carries TRBV19 and TRBJ2-7; 7 bases agree with TRBD1. The germline V gene has CDR1 LNHDA and CDR2 SQIVND (reference sequence). Unmatched junction bases numbered 14, after V lost 5 bases and J lost 7 bases. This CDR3 has 15 amino acids. The CDR3 sequence is CASSSTRDSAFEQYF. The CDR3 DNA follows: TGTGCCAGTAGTTCAACCCGGGACAGCGCTTTTGAGCAGTACTTC.

The CDR3 spells CASSVGRGDAFF. The CDR3 DNA reads TGTGCCAGCAGTGTTGGAAGGGGGGACGCTTTCTTT. The rearrangement joins TRBV2 to TRBJ1-1, with D tentatively TRBD1 (6 bases). CDR1 is SNHLY and CDR2 is FYNNEI in the germline V gene. V gave up 4 bases and J gave up 11 bases, with 14 bases separating them. The CDR3 runs 12 residues.

This chain uses TRBV12-3 or TRBV12-4 with TRBJ1-1; D might be TRBD1 (6 bases). The V and J ends lost 1 base and 5 bases respectively, with 8 bases between them. The CDR3 spans 13 residues. The CDR3 DNA sequence: TGTGCCAGCAGTTTAGAACAGGGTACTGAAGCTTTCTTT. It specifies CASSLEQGTEAFF.

In this sample, this clonotype turned up a few times. The J gene is TRBJ2-3, the V gene TRBV20-1; 11 nucleotides agree with TRBD2. The CDR3 runs 13 residues. Trimming at V came to 7 bases and at J to 9 bases, leaving 9 bases not matched to a gene. Germline CDR1 is DFQATT and CDR2 is SNEGSKA (reference sequence). The CDR3 DNA reads as TGCAGTGGAGCTAGCGGGGGGCCGGGAACGCAGTATTTT. Its translation is CSGASGGPGTQYF.

This rearrangement joins TRBV4-1 to TRBJ2-1; D is perhaps TRBD1 or TRBD2 (6 bases each). From germline, CDR1 is MGHRA and CDR2 YSYEKL. Trimming took off 2 bases at V and 0 bases at J, with 17 bases between the two ends. The CDR3 loop spans 18 amino acids. The CDR3 region has the DNA TGCGCCAGCAGCCAACGGTACTCGGGGGCCGACTCCTACAATGAGCAGTTCTTC. Amino acids: CASSQRYSGADSYNEQFF.

This clonotype has at least ten counts. The rearrangement joins TRBV11-2 to TRBJ2-3; 7 bases are shared with TRBD1. Germline-derived CDR1 and CDR2 are SGHAT and FQNNGV. CDR3 length equals 15 residues. J was trimmed by 3 bases and V by 2 bases; bases with no gene match: 5. CDR3 DNA sequence: TGTGCCAGCAGCTTAAGAGGACAGGAAACAGATACGCAGTATTTT. This gives the protein CASSLRGQETDTQYF. Using reference TRBV11-2 and TRBJ2-3 for the parts outside the CDR3, the full variable domain is EAGVAQSPRYKIIEKRQSVAFWCNPISGHATLYWYQQILGQGPKLLIQFQNNGVVDDSQLPKDRFSAERLKGVDSTLKIQPAKLEDSAVYLCASSLRGQETDTQYFGPGTRLTVL.

In this sample, this clonotype turned up a few times. V gene TRBV5-1 combines with J gene TRBJ2-1; D is perhaps TRBD1 or TRBD2 (7 bases each). V gave up 5 bases and J gave up 4 bases, with 13 bases separating them. The CDR3 is 14 amino acids. The germline V gene encodes CDR1 SGHRS and CDR2 YFSETQ. The CDR3 loop reads CASSDREGYNEQFF. The CDR3 DNA sequence: TGCGCCAGCAGTGACAGGGAGGGGTACAATGAGCAGTTCTTC.

The V and J genes are TRBV10-3 and TRBJ1-1; 7 bases are a match to TRBD1. The CDR3 has 13 residues. Germline trimming cut 3 bases from V and 5 bases from J; bases unmatched to any gene: 3. Per germline, CDR1 ENHRY and CDR2 SYGVKD. The CDR3 nucleotides are TGTGCCATCAGTGACGGCAGGGGGACTGAAGCTTTCTTT. Protein product: CAISDGRGTEAFF.

A few counts support this clonotype. The chain uses TRBV27 and TRBJ1-6, with D possibly being TRBD1 (6 bases). Germline CDR1 and CDR2: MNHEY and SMNVEV (reference sequence). The CDR3 spans 15 residues. The V end was cut by 3 bases, the J end by 11 bases, with 17 bases between. DNA of the CDR3: TGTGCCAGCAGTTTGACAGGAGGTATCTCAACACCCCTCCACTTT. Its translation is CASSLTGGISTPLHF.

About this clonotype itself: The junction departs from germline at one end; a sequencing error may be responsible. V usage is TRBV6-4 and J usage is TRBJ2-3; D unclear. The CDR3 is made up of 14 amino acids. Germline CDR1 reads MRHNA; CDR2 reads SNTAGT. CDR3 in amino acids: CASSDSGSKDTQYF. As DNA, the CDR3 is TGTGCCAGCAGTGACTCGGGTAGCAAAGATACGCAGTATTTT.

This clonotype was picked up many times. The V and J genes are TRBV20-1 and TRBJ1-2, with D tentatively TRBD1 (5 bases). V lost 7 bases and J lost 2, with 14 bases in between. CDR3 size: 13 residues. CDR1 is DFQATT and CDR2 is SNEGSKA in the germline V gene (reference sequence). The chain's CDR3 is CSVPPRQNYGYTF. In DNA form, the CDR3 reads TGCAGTGTTCCCCCCAGACAGAACTATGGCTACACCTTC.

This clonotype was seen a handful of times. The chain has TRBV19 and TRBJ2-1, with TRBD1 matching over 7 bases. V shed 4 bases, J shed 4 bases, and the junction held 10 bases outside the gene matches. The CDR3 sequence is 16 residues long. Per germline, CDR1 LNHDA and CDR2 SQIVND (reference sequence). In nucleotides, the CDR3 is TGTGCCAGTAGTACTCAGACAGGGAGCGCGTACAATGAGCAGTTCTTC. As protein: CASSTQTGSAYNEQFF. The whole variable domain, filled in from reference TRBV19 and TRBJ2-1, reads DGGITQSPKYLFRKEGQNVTLSCEQNLNHDAMYWYRQDPGQGLRLIYYSQIVNDFQKGDIAEGYSVSREKKESFPLTVTSAQKNPTAFYLCASSTQTGSAYNEQFFGPGTRLTVL.

A few counts support this clonotype. The chain couples TRBV7-9 to TRBJ2-1; D is perhaps TRBD1 (6 bases). Trimming took off 3 bases at V and 0 bases at J, with 12 bases between the two ends. Per the germline V gene, CDR1 is SEHNR and CDR2 is FQNEAQ (reference sequence). CDR3 length: 16 amino acids. The CDR3 sequence is CASSFRGQSSYNEQFF. CDR3 nucleotide sequence: TGTGCCAGCAGCTTCAGGGGCCAATCCTCCTACAATGAGCAGTTCTTC.